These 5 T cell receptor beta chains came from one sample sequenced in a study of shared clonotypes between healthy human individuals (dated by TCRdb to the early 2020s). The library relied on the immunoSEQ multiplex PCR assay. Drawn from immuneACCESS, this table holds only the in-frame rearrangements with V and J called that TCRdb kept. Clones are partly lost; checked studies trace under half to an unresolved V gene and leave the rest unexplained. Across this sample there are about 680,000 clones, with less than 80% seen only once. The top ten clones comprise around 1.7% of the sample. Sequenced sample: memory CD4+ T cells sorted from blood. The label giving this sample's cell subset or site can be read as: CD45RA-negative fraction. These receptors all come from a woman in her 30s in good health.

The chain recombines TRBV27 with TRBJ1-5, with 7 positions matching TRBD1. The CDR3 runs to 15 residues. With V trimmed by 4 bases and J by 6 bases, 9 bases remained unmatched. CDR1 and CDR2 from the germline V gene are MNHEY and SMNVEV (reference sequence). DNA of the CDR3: TGTGCCAGCAGTTCCACGTGGACAGGTCGTCAGCCCCAGCATTTT. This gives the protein CASSSTWTGRQPQHF.

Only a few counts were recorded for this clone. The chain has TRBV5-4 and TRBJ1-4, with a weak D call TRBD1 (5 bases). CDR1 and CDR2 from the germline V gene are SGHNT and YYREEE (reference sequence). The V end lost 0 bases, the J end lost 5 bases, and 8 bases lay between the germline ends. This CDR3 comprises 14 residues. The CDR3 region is CASSLGQGNEKLFF. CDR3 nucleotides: TGTGCCAGCAGCTTGGGGCAGGGAAATGAAAAACTGTTTTTT. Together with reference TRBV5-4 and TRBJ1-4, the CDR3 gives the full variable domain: ETGVTQSPTHLIKTRGQQVTLRCSSQSGHNTVSWYQQALGQGPQFIFQYYREEENGRGNFPPRFSGLQFPNYSSELNVNALELDDSALYLCASSLGQGNEKLFFGSGTQLSVL.

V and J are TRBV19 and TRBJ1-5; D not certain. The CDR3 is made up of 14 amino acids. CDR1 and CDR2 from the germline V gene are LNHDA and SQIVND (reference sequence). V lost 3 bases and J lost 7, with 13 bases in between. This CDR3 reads CASSIHGMGQPQHF. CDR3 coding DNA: TGTGCCAGTAGTATTCATGGGATGGGCCAGCCCCAGCATTTT. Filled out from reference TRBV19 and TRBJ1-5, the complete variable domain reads DGGITQSPKYLFRKEGQNVTLSCEQNLNHDAMYWYRQDPGQGLRLIYYSQIVNDFQKGDIAEGYSVSREKKESFPLTVTSAQKNPTAFYLCASSIHGMGQPQHFGDGTRLSIL.

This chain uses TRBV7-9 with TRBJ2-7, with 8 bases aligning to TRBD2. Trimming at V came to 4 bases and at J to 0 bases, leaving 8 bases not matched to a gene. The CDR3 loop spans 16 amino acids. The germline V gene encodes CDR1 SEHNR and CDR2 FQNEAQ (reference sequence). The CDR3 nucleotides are TGTGCCAGCAGCTCCCTAGGGCGGGAGGACTCCTACGAGCAGTACTTC. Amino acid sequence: CASSSLGREDSYEQYF.

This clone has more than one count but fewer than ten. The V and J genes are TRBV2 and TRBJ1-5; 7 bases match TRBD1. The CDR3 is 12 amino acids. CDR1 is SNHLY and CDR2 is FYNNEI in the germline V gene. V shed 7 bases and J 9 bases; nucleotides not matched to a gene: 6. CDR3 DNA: TGTGCCAGCACAGGGGGAGGTGGGCCCCAGCATTTT. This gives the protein CASTGGGGPQHF.